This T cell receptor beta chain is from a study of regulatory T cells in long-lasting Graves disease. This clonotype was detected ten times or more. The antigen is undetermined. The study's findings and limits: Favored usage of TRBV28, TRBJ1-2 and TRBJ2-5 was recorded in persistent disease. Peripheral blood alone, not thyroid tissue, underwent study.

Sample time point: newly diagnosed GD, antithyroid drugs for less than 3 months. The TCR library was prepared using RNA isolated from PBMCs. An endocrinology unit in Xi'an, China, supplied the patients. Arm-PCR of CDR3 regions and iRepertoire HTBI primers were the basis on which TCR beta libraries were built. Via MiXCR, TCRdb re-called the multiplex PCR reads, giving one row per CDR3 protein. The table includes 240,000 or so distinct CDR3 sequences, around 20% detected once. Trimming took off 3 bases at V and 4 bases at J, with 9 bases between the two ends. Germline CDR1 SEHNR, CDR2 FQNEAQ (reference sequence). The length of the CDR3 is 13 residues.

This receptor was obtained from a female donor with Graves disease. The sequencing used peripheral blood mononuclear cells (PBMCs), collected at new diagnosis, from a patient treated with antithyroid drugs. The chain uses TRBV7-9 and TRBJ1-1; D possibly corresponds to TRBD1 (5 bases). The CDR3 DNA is TGTGCCAGCAGCTTTTCCGGGGCCACTGAAGCTTTCTTT. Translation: CASSFSGATEAFF.